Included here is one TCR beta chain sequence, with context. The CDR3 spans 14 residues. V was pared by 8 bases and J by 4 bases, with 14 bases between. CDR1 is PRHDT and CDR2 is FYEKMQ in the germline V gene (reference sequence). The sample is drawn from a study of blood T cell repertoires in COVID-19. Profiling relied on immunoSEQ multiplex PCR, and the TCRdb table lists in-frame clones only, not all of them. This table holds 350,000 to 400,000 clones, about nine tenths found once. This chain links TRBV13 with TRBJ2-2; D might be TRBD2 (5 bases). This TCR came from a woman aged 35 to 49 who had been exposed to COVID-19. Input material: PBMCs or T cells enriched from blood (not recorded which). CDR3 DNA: TGTGCCAGCGATCGGCGGGCAAGCACCGGGGAGCTGTTTTTT. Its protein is CASDRRASTGELFF. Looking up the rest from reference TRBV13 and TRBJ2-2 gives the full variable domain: AAGVIQSPRHLIKEKRETATLKCYPIPRHDTVYWYQQGPGQDPQFLISFYEKMQSDKGSIPDRFSAQQFSDYHSELNMSSLELGDSALYFCASDRRASTGELFFGEGSRLTVL.